This T cell receptor beta chain was recovered during a study of T cells in Graves' hyperthyroidism and ophthalmopathy. General study points: Blood held most thyroid clonotypes expanded above 0.001 frequency.

This clonotype was seen repeatedly, ten times or more. The target antigen is unknown. In germline, CDR1 is MNHEY, CDR2 SVGEGT. This CDR3 has 13 residues. V gave up 0 bases and J gave up 5 bases, with 7 bases separating them. Clinical symptoms, serum thyroxine and TRAb, thyroid ultrasound and orbital computed tomography were used for the diagnoses. The source material, RNA transcripts, was used to amplify TCR beta CDR3 regions. The study used the HTBI primer set for a first-round RT-PCR of the TCR CDR3. TCRdb re-called the multiplex PCR reads through MiXCR, storing one row per CDR3 protein. The profile shows approximately 600,000 distinct CDR3 sequences, 15% to 20% of them singletons.

The V and J genes are TRBV6-2 or TRBV6-3 and TRBJ1-1; D ambiguous. The sample was blood. This receptor was obtained from a woman younger than 45 with Graves' hyperthyroidism. The CDR3 loop reads CASSYSSFTEAFF. CDR3 DNA sequence: TGTGCCAGCAGTTACTCGAGTTTTACTGAAGCTTTCTTT.